The rows below give T cell receptor beta chains drawn from one sample of a study of T-cell memory formation after mild COVID-19. TCRdb re-called the 5' RACE reads with MiXCR, one entry per CDR3 protein. Among 550,000 to 700,000 distinct CDR3 sequences listed, approximately 19% were seen once. Sequenced material: PBMCs or a T cell subset sorted from them (not recorded which). These receptor sequences come from an adult woman who had mild COVID-19 (a few samples of this study predate the infection). Cell type and time point are not known. Both conserved end residues are part of each CDR3. The order of the fields is V gene, clone size, D gene, J gene, CDR3 protein, CDR3 DNA. The D gene is left open where the match is weak. Part of the rows lack a size; the others show once, few, many or a class for expanded clones.

v_gene: TRBV6-5; abundance: few; d_gene: TRBD2; j_gene: TRBJ2-7; CDR3aa: CASSYVNSGIGYEQYF; CDR3nt: TGTGCCAGCAGTTACGTGAATAGCGGGATTGGGTACGAGCAGTACTTC
v_gene: TRBV7-2; abundance: few; d_gene: TRBD1; j_gene: TRBJ1-1; CDR3aa: CASSFSPKDRGGTEAFF; CDR3nt: TGTGCCAGCAGCTTCTCACCAAAAGACAGGGGTGGCACTGAAGCTTTCTTT
v_gene: TRBV9; abundance: few; d_gene: TRBD1; j_gene: TRBJ2-5; CDR3aa: CASSTNQGAWETQYF; CDR3nt: TGTGCCAGCAGCACCAACCAGGGGGCGTGGGAGACCCAGTACTTC
v_gene: TRBV5-1; abundance: .; d_gene: .; j_gene: TRBJ2-1; CDR3aa: CASSAGAQGYNEQFF; CDR3nt: TGCGCCAGCAGCGCCGGTGCGCAAGGCTACAATGAGCAGTTCTTC
v_gene: TRBV14; abundance: few; d_gene: .; j_gene: TRBJ2-7; CDR3aa: CASSQDRLPRYEQYF; CDR3nt: TGTGCCAGCAGCCAAGATCGCCTACCGCGCTACGAGCAGTACTTC
v_gene: TRBV7-3; abundance: few; d_gene: TRBD2; j_gene: TRBJ2-3; CDR3aa: CASSSGLAGGSDTQYF; CDR3nt: TGTGCCAGCAGCTCCGGACTAGCGGGGGGGTCAGATACGCAGTATTTT
v_gene: TRBV30; abundance: .; d_gene: TRBD1; j_gene: TRBJ1-2; CDR3aa: CAWRGQGAPGYGYTF; CDR3nt: TGTGCCTGGAGAGGACAGGGGGCGCCTGGATATGGCTACACCTTC
v_gene: TRBV18; abundance: .; d_gene: TRBD2; j_gene: TRBJ2-7; CDR3aa: CASSPRSPGLSENEQYF; CDR3nt: TGTGCCAGCTCACCACGGAGCCCGGGACTATCGGAGAACGAGCAGTACTTC
v_gene: TRBV24-1; abundance: .; d_gene: .; j_gene: TRBJ1-3; CDR3aa: CATSDWDSGNTIYF; CDR3nt: TGTGCCACCAGTGATTGGGACTCTGGAAACACCATATATTTT
v_gene: TRBV20-1; abundance: .; d_gene: .; j_gene: TRBJ1-1; CDR3aa: CSARDRRVNTEAFF; CDR3nt: TGCAGTGCTAGAGATCGGCGGGTGAACACTGAAGCTTTCTTT
v_gene: TRBV7-9; abundance: .; d_gene: TRBD1; j_gene: TRBJ1-1; CDR3aa: CASSLGTGRNTEAFF; CDR3nt: TGTGCCAGCAGCTTAGGGACAGGGCGGAACACTGAAGCTTTCTTT
v_gene: TRBV5-5; abundance: .; d_gene: TRBD1; j_gene: TRBJ2-1; CDR3aa: CASSVSWTGYYNEQFF; CDR3nt: TGTGCCAGCAGCGTTAGTTGGACAGGGTACTACAATGAGCAGTTCTTC
v_gene: TRBV6-1; abundance: few; d_gene: .; j_gene: TRBJ1-6; CDR3aa: CASSVRGLGRVYNSPLHF; CDR3nt: TGTGCCAGCAGTGTCAGAGGCCTGGGAAGAGTATATAATTCACCCCTCCACTTT
v_gene: TRBV12-3/TRBV12-4; abundance: many; d_gene: TRBD1; j_gene: TRBJ2-5; CDR3aa: CASSSIRTGAISQYF; CDR3nt: TGTGCCAGCAGTTCCATTAGGACAGGCGCCATTTCGCAGTACTTC
v_gene: TRBV24-1; abundance: .; d_gene: TRBD1; j_gene: TRBJ2-7; CDR3aa: CATSDRASYEQYF; CDR3nt: TGTGCCACCAGCGACAGGGCGTCCTACGAGCAGTACTTC
v_gene: TRBV5-4; abundance: few; d_gene: TRBD2; j_gene: TRBJ2-3; CDR3aa: CASSSSGLGTDTQYF; CDR3nt: TGTGCCAGCAGCTCCTCGGGACTAGGCACAGATACGCAGTATTTT
v_gene: TRBV7-9; abundance: few; d_gene: TRBD2; j_gene: TRBJ2-7; CDR3aa: CASSPGSGASYEQYF; CDR3nt: TGTGCCAGCAGCCCTGGTAGCGGGGCATCCTACGAGCAGTACTTC
v_gene: TRBV7-6; abundance: .; d_gene: .; j_gene: TRBJ2-3; CDR3aa: CASSLKTGAGGDTQYF; CDR3nt: TGTGCCAGCAGCTTAAAAACGGGAGCAGGAGGAGATACGCAGTATTTT
v_gene: TRBV6-6; abundance: few; d_gene: .; j_gene: TRBJ2-7; CDR3aa: CASSLRDIRGAYEQYF; CDR3nt: TGTGCCAGCAGTCTCCGGGACATTCGGGGTGCCTACGAGCAGTACTTC
v_gene: TRBV5-1; abundance: many; d_gene: .; j_gene: TRBJ2-1; CDR3aa: CASSLGGGLTYNEQFF; CDR3nt: TGCGCCAGCAGCTTGGGAGGAGGGTTGACCTACAATGAGCAGTTCTTC
v_gene: TRBV11-3; abundance: .; d_gene: TRBD2; j_gene: TRBJ2-7; CDR3aa: CASSGTLAGSYEQYF; CDR3nt: TGTGCCAGCAGCGGCACCCTAGCGGGGTCCTACGAGCAGTACTTC
v_gene: TRBV5-1; abundance: few; d_gene: .; j_gene: TRBJ1-2; CDR3aa: CASSPQAPGQSYGYTF; CDR3nt: TGCGCCAGCAGCCCCCAAGCCCCGGGACAAAGCTATGGCTACACCTTC